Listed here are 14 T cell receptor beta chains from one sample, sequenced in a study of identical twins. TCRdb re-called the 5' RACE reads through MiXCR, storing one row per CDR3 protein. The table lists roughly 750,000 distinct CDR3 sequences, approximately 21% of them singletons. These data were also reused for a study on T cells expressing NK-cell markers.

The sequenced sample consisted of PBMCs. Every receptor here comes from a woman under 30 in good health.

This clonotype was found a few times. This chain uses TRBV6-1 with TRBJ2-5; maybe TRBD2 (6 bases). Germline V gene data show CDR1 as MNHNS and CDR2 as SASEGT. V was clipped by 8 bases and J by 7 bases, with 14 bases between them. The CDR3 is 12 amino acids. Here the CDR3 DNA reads TGTGCCAGCGGTTTGGAGGGTGGGACCCAGTACTTC. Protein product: CASGLEGGTQYF.

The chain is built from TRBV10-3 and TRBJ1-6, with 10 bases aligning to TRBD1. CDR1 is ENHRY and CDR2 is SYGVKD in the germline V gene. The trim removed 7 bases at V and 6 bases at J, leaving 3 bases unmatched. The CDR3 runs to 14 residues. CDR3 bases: TGTGCCATCAATGGACAGGGGGGTAATTCACCCCTCCACTTT. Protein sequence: CAINGQGGNSPLHF.

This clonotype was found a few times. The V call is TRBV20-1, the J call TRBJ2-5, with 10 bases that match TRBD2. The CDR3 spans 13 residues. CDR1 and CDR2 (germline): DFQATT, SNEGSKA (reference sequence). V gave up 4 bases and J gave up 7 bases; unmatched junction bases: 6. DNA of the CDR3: TGCAGTGCTATCCTTAGCGGGAGGCGGACCCAGTACTTC. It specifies CSAILSGRRTQYF.

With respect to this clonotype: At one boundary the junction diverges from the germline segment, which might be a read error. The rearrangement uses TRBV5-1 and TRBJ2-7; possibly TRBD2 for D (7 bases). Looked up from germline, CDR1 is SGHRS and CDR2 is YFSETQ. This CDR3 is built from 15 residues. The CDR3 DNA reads TGCGCCAGCAGCTTGGCTACGGGGGGCCATTCGGGTCGCAACTTC. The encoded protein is CASSLATGGHSGRNF.

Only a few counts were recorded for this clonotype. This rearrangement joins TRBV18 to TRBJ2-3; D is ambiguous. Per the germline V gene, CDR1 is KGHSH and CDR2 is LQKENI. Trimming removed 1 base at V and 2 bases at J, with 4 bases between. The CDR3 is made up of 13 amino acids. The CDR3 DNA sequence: TGTGCCAGCTCACCACTCTACACAGATACGCAGTATTTT. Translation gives CASSPLYTDTQYF.

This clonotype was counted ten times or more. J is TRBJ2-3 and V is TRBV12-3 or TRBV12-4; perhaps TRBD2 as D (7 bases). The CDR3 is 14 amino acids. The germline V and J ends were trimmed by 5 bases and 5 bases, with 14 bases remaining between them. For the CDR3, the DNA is TGTGCCAGCAGTCTCGGACTAGGGGGAGATACGCAGTATTTT. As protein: CASSLGLGGDTQYF.

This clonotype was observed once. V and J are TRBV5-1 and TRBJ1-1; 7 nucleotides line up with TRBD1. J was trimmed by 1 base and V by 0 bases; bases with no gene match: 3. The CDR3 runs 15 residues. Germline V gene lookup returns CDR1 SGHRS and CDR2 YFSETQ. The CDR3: CASSLVSGGNTEAFF. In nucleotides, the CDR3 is TGCGCCAGCAGCTTGGTATCAGGGGGGAACACTGAAGCTTTCTTT. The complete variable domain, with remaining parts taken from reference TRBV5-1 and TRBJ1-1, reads KAGVTQTPRYLIKTRGQQVTLSCSPISGHRSVSWYQQTPGQGLQFLFEYFSETQRNKGNFPGRFSGRQFSNSRSEMNVSTLELGDSALYLCASSLVSGGNTEAFFGQGTRLTVV.

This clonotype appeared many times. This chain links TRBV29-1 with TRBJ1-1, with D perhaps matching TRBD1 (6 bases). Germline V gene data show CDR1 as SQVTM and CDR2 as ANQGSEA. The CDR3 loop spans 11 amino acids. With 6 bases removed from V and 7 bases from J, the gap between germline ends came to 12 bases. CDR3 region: CSVRGRGEAFF. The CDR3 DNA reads TGCAGCGTCCGGGGCAGGGGTGAAGCTTTCTTT.

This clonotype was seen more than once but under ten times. The CDR3 sequence: CASSSGSGVQPQHF. The CDR3 bases are TGTGCCAGCAGCTCGGGTTCAGGGGTACAGCCCCAGCATTTT. V and J are TRBV5-5 and TRBJ1-5; weak D call: TRBD1 (6 bases). CDR3 length: 14 amino acids. Germline CDR1 SGHKS, CDR2 YYEKEE (reference sequence). V lost 3 bases, J lost 7 bases, and 14 bases lay in between.

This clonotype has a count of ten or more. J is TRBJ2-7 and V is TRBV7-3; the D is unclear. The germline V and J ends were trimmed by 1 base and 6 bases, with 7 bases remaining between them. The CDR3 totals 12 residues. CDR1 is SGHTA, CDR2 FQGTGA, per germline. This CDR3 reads CASSLNSGEQYF. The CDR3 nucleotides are TGTGCCAGCAGCTTAAATTCGGGCGAGCAGTACTTC.

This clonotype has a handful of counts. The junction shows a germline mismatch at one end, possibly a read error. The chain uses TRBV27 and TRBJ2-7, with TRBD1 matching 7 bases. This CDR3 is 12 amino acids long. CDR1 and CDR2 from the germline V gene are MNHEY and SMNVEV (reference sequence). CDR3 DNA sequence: TGTGCCAGCAGCCGCCCAGGGGGAGTTGGTCACTTC. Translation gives CASSRPGGVGHF.

The CDR3 DNA sequence: TGTGCCAGCAGGCAGCCGGGACAGGGGTACGAGCAGTACTTC. Translated: CASRQPGQGYEQYF. The rearrangement joins TRBV16 to TRBJ2-7; 10 bases agree with TRBD1. V lost 6 bases and J lost 4; bases outside the gene matches: 6. This CDR3 contains 14 residues. CDR1 is KGHSY, CDR2 FQNENV, per germline.

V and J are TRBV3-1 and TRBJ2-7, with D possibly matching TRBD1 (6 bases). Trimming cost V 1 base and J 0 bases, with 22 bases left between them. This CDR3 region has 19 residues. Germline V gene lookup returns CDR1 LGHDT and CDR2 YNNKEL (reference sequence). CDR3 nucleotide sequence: TGTGCCAGCAGCCAAGCACAAAGCCTCAACAGGGCAAGCTCCTACGAGCAGTACTTC. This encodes CASSQAQSLNRASSYEQYF.

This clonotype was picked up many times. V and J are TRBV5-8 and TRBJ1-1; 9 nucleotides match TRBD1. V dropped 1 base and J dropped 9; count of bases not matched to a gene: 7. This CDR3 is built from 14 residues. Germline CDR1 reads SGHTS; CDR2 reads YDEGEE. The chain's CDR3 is CASSLFTGGGQAFF. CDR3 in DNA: TGTGCCAGCAGCTTGTTTACAGGGGGCGGTCAAGCTTTCTTT.